The 26 T cell receptor beta chains below were found in one sample sequenced in a study of T cell responses to AZD1222 COVID-19 vaccine. Using immunoSEQ multiplex PCR, the repertoire was profiled, and TCRdb retains in-frame clones only, with some absent. The sample carries about 70,000 clones, 83% recorded once. This specimen was peripheral blood, taken 28 days after the second AZD1222 dose. The source of these receptors is an adult who received the AZD1222 COVID-19 vaccine.

This chain uses TRBV5-1 with TRBJ2-6, with a tentative D call TRBD2 (5 bases). The germline V gene has CDR1 SGHRS and CDR2 YFSETQ. Trimming removed 1 base from V and 1 base from J, with 15 bases in between. The length of the CDR3 is 18 residues. In DNA form, the CDR3 reads TGCGCCAGCAGCTTGTCAGGACTCGTTAGTTCTGGGGCCAACGTCCTGACTTTC. Its protein is CASSLSGLVSSGANVLTF.

The chain has TRBV24-1 and TRBJ2-2; no definite D call. Germline V gene sequence: CDR1 KGHDR, CDR2 SFDVKD. Trimming removed 4 bases from V and 9 bases from J, with 17 bases in between. This CDR3 spans 15 amino acids. The CDR3 reads CATSDRTILGWELFF. The CDR3 nucleotides are TGTGCCACCAGTGACCGCACTATCCTGGGATGGGAGCTGTTTTTT.

This rearrangement joins TRBV6-5 to TRBJ1-6; TRBD1 aligns across 8 bases. CDR3 length: 15 amino acids. The V gene end was trimmed by 6 bases and the J gene end by 7 bases; junction bases not matched to a gene: 8. Germline CDR1 and CDR2: MNHEY and SVGAGI. DNA of the CDR3: TGTGCCAGCAGGGGTCTGGACAGGGTGAATTCACCCCTCCACTTT. Translating it yields CASRGLDRVNSPLHF.

On this clone: Given the absence of the conserved phenylalanine or tryptophan at the CDR3 end, a read error is likely. The chain recombines TRBV19 with TRBJ1-1, with D unresolved. Germline V gene sequence: CDR1 LNHDA, CDR2 SQIVND (reference sequence). V lost 6 bases, J lost 2 bases, and 10 bases lay in between. This CDR3 contains 13 residues. The CDR3 DNA reads as TGTGCCAGTAGACGCAGCGTTAACACTGAAGCTTTCCTT. It encodes CASRRSVNTEAFL.

V and J are TRBV2 and TRBJ2-7; D may match TRBD1 or TRBD2 (5 bases each). The CDR3 consists of 14 residues. The V end was cut by 4 bases, the J end by 3 bases, with 13 bases between. Germline V gene lookup returns CDR1 SNHLY and CDR2 FYNNEI. CDR3 in DNA: TGTGCCAGCAGTGTGGGGACGAGGTTCTACGAGCAGTACTTC. It codes for CASSVGTRFYEQYF.

The genes are TRBV4-3 and TRBJ1-2; possible D gene TRBD1, 6 bases. This CDR3 has 16 residues. Trimming shortened V by 1 base and J by 5 bases, and 17 bases separated the two germline ends. CDR1 and CDR2 from the germline V gene are LGHNA and YSLEER. The CDR3 bases are TGCGCCAGCAGCCAAGGTCGGCAGGGGTCAGGGTATGGCTACACCTTC. Translated: CASSQGRQGSGYGYTF.

CDR3 sequence (DNA): TGTGCCAGCAGCCCCCTCTCGGGGGAGGCCTACGAGCAGTACTTC. It translates to CASSPLSGEAYEQYF. The genes are TRBV3-1 (or the pseudogene TRBV3-2) and TRBJ2-7; D might be TRBD2 (6 bases). The germline gives CDR1 LGHDT, CDR2 YNNKEL (reference sequence). The CDR3 is 15 residues long. The ends were cut back, 4 bases at V and 2 bases at J, with 15 bases in the middle.

The chain has TRBV7-2 and TRBJ2-1, with D possibly being TRBD2 (6 bases). The CDR3 consists of 14 residues. The germline V gene encodes CDR1 SGHTA and CDR2 FQGNSA. Trimming took off 5 bases at V and 9 bases at J, with 17 bases between the two ends. CDR3: CASSTVSGRGEQFF. The CDR3 DNA sequence: TGTGCCAGCAGCACAGTTAGCGGAAGGGGTGAGCAGTTCTTC.

The chain uses TRBV19 and TRBJ1-5, with D possibly TRBD1 on 5 matching bases. The V end was cut by 2 bases, the J end by 5 bases, with 10 bases between. Germline CDR1 LNHDA, CDR2 SQIVND (reference sequence). The CDR3 consists of 14 residues. CDR3 region: CASSIYGGDQPQHF. CDR3 DNA: TGTGCCAGTAGTATATATGGGGGGGATCAGCCCCAGCATTTT.

The J gene is TRBJ1-1, the V gene TRBV7-2; D possibly corresponds to TRBD1 (5 bases). Germline CDR1 reads SGHTA; CDR2 reads FQGNSA. The V and J ends lost 5 bases and 1 base respectively, with 11 bases between them. The CDR3 is 14 residues long. The CDR3 loop is CASSPGPSNTEAFF. The CDR3 DNA follows: TGTGCCAGCAGCCCGGGACCGTCGAACACTGAAGCTTTCTTT.

This clone was found a few times. The chain links TRBV7-9 to TRBJ1-4; TRBD1 agrees at 9 bases. Germline values: CDR1 SEHNR, CDR2 FQNEAQ (reference sequence). V shed 5 bases, J shed 4 bases, and the junction held 8 bases outside the gene matches. This CDR3 contains 16 residues. The CDR3 spells CASSPKGQGFNEKLFF. The CDR3 coding sequence is TGTGCCAGCAGCCCGAAGGGACAGGGCTTTAATGAAAAACTGTTTTTT.

The CDR3 reads CASSQASGTSHHEQYF. The CDR3 DNA follows: TGTGCCAGCAGCCAGGCCTCAGGGACTAGTCACCACGAGCAGTACTTC. V is TRBV14 and J is TRBJ2-7, with 8 nucleotides matching TRBD2. The CDR3 covers 16 residues. Losses at the gene ends were 3 bases for V and 5 bases for J; bases not matched to a gene: 12. Looked up from germline, CDR1 is SGHDN and CDR2 is FVKESK. Full variable domain (rest looked up from reference TRBV14 and TRBJ2-7): EAGVTQFPSHSVIEKGQTVTLRCDPISGHDNLYWYRRVMGKEIKFLLHFVKESKQDESGMPNNRFLAERTGGTYSTLKVQPAELEDSGVYFCASSQASGTSHHEQYFGPGTRLTVT.

The gene calls are TRBV28 and TRBJ1-4; TRBD1 is a possible D gene (5 bases). V gave up 3 bases and J gave up 7 bases, with 12 bases separating them. Looked up from germline, CDR1 is MDHEN and CDR2 is SYDVKM. This CDR3 has 14 amino acids. CDR3 loop: CASSFQGPVEKLFF. The CDR3 nucleotides are TGTGCCAGCAGTTTCCAGGGTCCGGTTGAAAAACTGTTTTTT.

The V gene is TRBV19, the J gene TRBJ2-1; tentatively, D is TRBD2 (7 bases). The CDR3 sequence is 14 residues long. Germline CDR1 is LNHDA and CDR2 is SQIVND (reference sequence). With 10 bases removed from V and 8 bases from J, the gap between germline ends came to 21 bases. The CDR3 region has the DNA TGTGCCACCAGTCGGGGGGCCATTGGGGATGAGCAGTTCTTC. Its protein product is CATSRGAIGDEQFF.

This clone is a singleton in its sample. The chain carries TRBV4-2 and TRBJ2-3; 8 nucleotides align to TRBD2. V shed 0 bases and J 8 bases; nucleotides not matched to a gene: 13. The germline gives CDR1 LGHNA, CDR2 YNFKEQ. This CDR3 comprises 17 residues. The CDR3, as DNA: TGTGCCAGCAGCCAAGATCTAGGAGCGGGGGTGTCGGGTACGCAGTATTTT. It translates to CASSQDLGAGVSGTQYF.

This clone was seen only once. This sequence joins TRBV27 and TRBJ1-5; D is perhaps TRBD1 (5 bases). Trimming stripped 6 bases from V and 2 bases from J, with 14 bases between. Germline CDR1 and CDR2: MNHEY and SMNVEV (reference sequence). This CDR3 is 15 amino acids long. The CDR3 reads CASRLGAGGNQPQHF. The CDR3 DNA is TGTGCCAGCAGACTAGGGGCGGGCGGCAATCAGCCCCAGCATTTT.

This clone showed up just a few times. The J gene is TRBJ2-1, the V gene TRBV7-2, with 10 positions matching TRBD2. Germline V lookup: CDR1 SGHTA, CDR2 FQGNSA. The CDR3 sequence is 15 residues long. With V trimmed by 5 bases and J by 5 bases, 6 bases remained unmatched. CDR3 residues: CASSSSGGPNNEQFF. CDR3 bases: TGTGCCAGCAGCAGTAGCGGGGGGCCAAACAATGAGCAGTTCTTC.

This chain joins TRBV4-2 and TRBJ2-5; 14 nucleotides agree with TRBD2. CDR1 is LGHNA and CDR2 is YNFKEQ in the germline V gene. The V gene end was trimmed by 3 bases and the J gene end by 3 bases; junction bases not matched to a gene: 6. The length of the CDR3 is 17 residues. CDR3 DNA sequence: TGTGCCAGCAGCCACGGGACTAGCGGGGGACTAGAAGAGACCCAGTACTTC. It translates to CASSHGTSGGLEETQYF.

The V call is TRBV5-1, the J call TRBJ2-6; no clear D gene. The CDR3 loop spans 13 amino acids. From germline, CDR1 is SGHRS and CDR2 YFSETQ. The V end lost 4 bases, the J end lost 6 bases, and 8 bases lay between the germline ends. This chain's CDR3 is CASSGFVANVLTF. DNA of the CDR3: TGCGCCAGCAGCGGGTTCGTGGCCAACGTCCTGACTTTC.

The gene calls are TRBV20-1 and TRBJ2-7; no definite D call. Germline V lookup: CDR1 DFQATT, CDR2 SNEGSKA (reference sequence). V lost 1 base and J lost 5, with 3 bases in between. The CDR3 has 10 amino acids. This CDR3 reads CSARVHEQYF. CDR3 in DNA: TGCAGTGCTAGAGTCCACGAGCAGTACTTC.

The rearrangement uses TRBV6-5 and TRBJ1-3; D is undetermined. Trimming took off 0 bases at V and 4 bases at J, with 7 bases between the two ends. This CDR3 is built from 14 residues. Per the germline V gene, CDR1 is MNHEY and CDR2 is SVGAGI. The DNA of the CDR3 is TGTGCCAGCAGTTACTCGAGTCAGGGAAACACCATATATTTT. Translation gives CASSYSSQGNTIYF.

The chain uses TRBV11-2 and TRBJ2-2; D is undetermined. The CDR3 consists of 14 residues. V was clipped by 1 base and J by 0 bases, with 3 bases between them. Germline V gene lookup returns CDR1 SGHAT and CDR2 FQNNGV. The CDR3 region is CASSLVPNTGELFF. The CDR3 DNA follows: TGTGCCAGCAGCTTAGTACCGAACACCGGGGAGCTGTTTTTT.

The chain joins TRBV28 to TRBJ1-2; no reliable D call. Trimming shortened V by 6 bases and J by 8 bases, and 16 bases separated the two germline ends. Germline lookup yields CDR1 MDHEN and CDR2 SYDVKM. This CDR3 is 13 amino acids long. CDR3 region: CASRGGPYEGYTF. CDR3 nucleotide sequence: TGTGCCAGCAGGGGAGGGCCCTATGAGGGCTACACCTTC.

This clone showed up just a few times. This chain connects TRBV12-5 to TRBJ1-5, with no clear D. Trimming removed 2 bases at V and 9 bases at J, with 11 bases between. Germline-derived CDR1 and CDR2 are LGHNT and FRNRAP. The CDR3 runs 13 residues. The CDR3, as DNA: TGTGCTAGTGGTTTGACTAGAGGAAGGCCCCAGCATTTT. Protein: CASGLTRGRPQHF.

This chain links TRBV5-1 with TRBJ2-2, with 9 bases that match TRBD1. The junction had 10 bases not matched to a gene; V was cut back by 2 bases and J by 5 bases. Germline V gene data show CDR1 as SGHRS and CDR2 as YFSETQ. The CDR3 contains 17 residues. The CDR3 sequence is CASSFFSTGGGTGELFF. CDR3 in DNA: TGCGCCAGCAGCTTTTTTTCGACAGGGGGAGGTACCGGGGAGCTGTTTTTT.

The genes are TRBV11-3 and TRBJ2-7; TRBD1 matches at 8 bases. Losses at the gene ends were 6 bases for V and 0 bases for J; bases not matched to a gene: 19. This CDR3 is 19 amino acids long. CDR1 SGHNT and CDR2 YENEEA come from the germline V gene. CDR3 protein: CASRYVGSSQGAGSYEQYF. CDR3 coding DNA: TGTGCCAGCAGGTATGTTGGGTCCTCTCAGGGGGCAGGCTCCTACGAGCAGTACTTC.